Each of the 24 T cell receptor beta chains below was sequenced from the same sample in a study of T cells in Graves' hyperthyroidism and ophthalmopathy. Amplification of TCR beta CDR3 regions was performed using RNA transcripts as template. In the first-round RT-PCR of the TCR CDR3, the HTBI primer set was used. TCRdb called the multiplex PCR reads again in MiXCR, with one record for every CDR3 protein. The profile covers fewer than 450,000 distinct CDR3 sequences, with about 18% appearing a single time and 35% to 45% taken by the ten largest. The sequencing sample was made of blood. The origin of the receptors is a man aged 18 to 29 with Graves' ophthalmopathy.

J is TRBJ2-2 and V is TRBV12-5, with 10 nucleotides matching TRBD1. The CDR3 spans 16 residues. CDR1 LGHNT and CDR2 FRNRAP come from the germline V gene. With V trimmed by 4 bases and J by 6 bases, 8 bases remained unmatched. In nucleotides, the CDR3 is TGTGCTAGTGGTTGGAAGACAGGGGGCGAGGCCGGGGAGCTGTTTTTT. Translation gives CASGWKTGGEAGELFF.

This clonotype occurred many times. This sequence joins TRBV12-5 and TRBJ1-5; D call uncertain. The CDR3 runs to 16 residues. The germline CDR1 and CDR2 sequences are LGHNT and FRNRAP. Trimming left V 2 bases short and J 0 bases short, with 11 bases between. The CDR3 sequence is CASGLSKGFSNQPQHF. For the CDR3, the DNA is TGTGCTAGTGGTTTGAGCAAAGGGTTTAGCAATCAGCCCCAGCATTTT.

This clonotype occurred many times. The chain joins TRBV24-1 to TRBJ1-4, with D possibly TRBD1 on 5 matching bases. The CDR3 runs 13 residues. Germline CDR1 is KGHDR and CDR2 is SFDVKD. V was shortened by 4 bases and J by 11 bases, with 13 bases between the two germline ends. The CDR3 loop reads CATSEPGLPKLFF. In nucleotides, the CDR3 is TGTGCCACCAGTGAACCGGGACTTCCGAAACTGTTTTTT.

To note about this clonotype: The junction shows a germline mismatch at one end, possibly a read error. This chain links TRBV20-1 with TRBJ1-2, with D uncertain. CDR1 is DFQATT, CDR2 SNEGSKA, per germline (reference sequence). This CDR3 has 13 residues. The CDR3 nucleotides read TGCAGTACTAGAGAGGAGGCCCTGGGGGGCTACACCTTC. It is translated as CSTREEALGGYTF.

V is TRBV6-1 and J is TRBJ2-3; 11 nucleotides match TRBD2. Germline loops: CDR1 MNHNS, CDR2 SASEGT. The CDR3 is made up of 15 amino acids. Trimming removed 6 bases from V and 11 bases from J; junction bases left unmatched: 13. CDR3 in DNA: TGTGCCAGCAGCCCGACTAGCGGGGCAGAGCGGGGGCAGTATTTT. Its translation is CASSPTSGAERGQYF.

Worth noting for this clonotype: The junction departs from the called germline gene at one end, perhaps through a read error. This chain links TRBV2 with TRBJ2-7; no clear D gene. The germline gives CDR1 SNHLY, CDR2 FYNNEI. The CDR3 length is 11 residues. CDR3 sequence reads: CVSSFSYEQYF. The CDR3 bases are TGTGTCAGCTCCTTCTCCTACGAGCAGTACTTC.

This clonotype was observed a handful of times. This rearrangement joins TRBV5-5 to TRBJ1-6, with TRBD1 matching 7 bases. The CDR3 is 14 residues long. The germline gives CDR1 SGHKS, CDR2 YYEKEE (reference sequence). The junction had 5 bases not matched to a gene; V was cut back by 4 bases and J by 7 bases. DNA of the CDR3: TGTGCCAGCAGCGGGGACAGCGAAAATTCACCCCTCCACTTT. Amino acids: CASSGDSENSPLHF.

The chain is built from TRBV20-1 and TRBJ2-1; TRBD2 matches 9 bases. J was trimmed by 6 bases and V by 1 base; bases with no gene match: 7. This CDR3 is built from 15 residues. The V gene's germline CDR1 is DFQATT and CDR2 SNEGSKA (reference sequence). CDR3 loop: CSARAMPSGANEQFF. CDR3 nucleotides: TGCAGTGCTAGAGCAATGCCTAGCGGGGCCAATGAGCAGTTCTTC.

Many counts were recorded for this clonotype. This chain links TRBV20-1 with TRBJ2-7; the D call may be TRBD1 or TRBD2 (6 bases each). Germline lookup yields CDR1 DFQATT and CDR2 SNEGSKA (reference sequence). V gave up 3 bases and J gave up 3 bases, with 9 bases separating them. The CDR3 runs to 12 residues. Here the CDR3 reads CSASEGGYEQYF. The CDR3, as DNA: TGCAGTGCTAGTGAGGGGGGCTACGAGCAGTACTTC.

The chain is built from TRBV9 and TRBJ1-1; D gene ambiguous. This CDR3 has 14 amino acids. Looked up from germline, CDR1 is SGDLS and CDR2 is YYNGEE. V was shortened by 1 base and J by 2 bases, with 9 bases between the two germline ends. The CDR3 DNA reads as TGTGCCAGCAGCGTATCGGGGTCTAACACTGAAGCTTTCTTT. It yields the protein CASSVSGSNTEAFF.

The chain links TRBV6-9 to TRBJ1-2, with 7 positions matching TRBD1. The germline V gene encodes CDR1 MNHGY and CDR2 SVAAGI. With V trimmed by 4 bases and J by 4 bases, 6 bases remained unmatched. CDR3 size: 14 residues. The CDR3 sequence: CASSSRQGGYGYTF. As DNA, the CDR3 is TGTGCCAGCAGTTCGAGACAGGGAGGCTATGGCTACACCTTC.

The rearrangement uses TRBV4-1 and TRBJ1-4; 9 bases fit TRBD1. CDR3 length: 15 amino acids. Trimming at V came to 3 bases and at J to 5 bases, leaving 4 bases not matched to a gene. Germline CDR1 reads MGHRA; CDR2 reads YSYEKL. The CDR3 here is CASSQWDRENEKLFF. The CDR3, as DNA: TGCGCCAGCAGCCAGTGGGACAGGGAAAATGAAAAACTGTTTTTT.

V is TRBV29-1 and J is TRBJ2-1; D ambiguous. The V and J ends lost 0 bases and 3 bases respectively, with 9 bases between them. Per the germline V gene, CDR1 is SQVTM and CDR2 is ANQGSEA. CDR3 length: 14 residues. The CDR3 bases are TGCAGCGTTGAAGATTTTGAAGTCTACAATGAGCAGTTCTTC. Protein sequence: CSVEDFEVYNEQFF.

This clonotype was picked up many times. The V call is TRBV13, the J call TRBJ1-3, with 7 bases that match TRBD1. The CDR3 runs 14 residues. V lost 5 bases, J lost 2 bases, and 3 bases stayed unmatched. The germline V gene encodes CDR1 PRHDT and CDR2 FYEKMQ (reference sequence). This CDR3 is CASSRTGAGNTIYF. CDR3 in DNA: TGTGCCAGCAGCCGAACAGGGGCTGGAAACACCATATATTTT.

This clonotype was counted at least ten times. The rearrangement links TRBV20-1 to TRBJ1-1; perhaps TRBD1 as D (6 bases). This CDR3 is 14 amino acids long. V dropped 6 bases and J dropped 6 bases, with 20 bases sitting between them. From germline, CDR1 is DFQATT and CDR2 SNEGSKA (reference sequence). CDR3 nucleotides: TGCAGTGCCCTCCGCGGGGGGCTAGGGGCTGAAGCTTTCTTT. Its translation: CSALRGGLGAEAFF.

V usage is TRBV9 and J usage is TRBJ2-3; D ambiguous. CDR3 length equals 13 residues. CDR1 SGDLS and CDR2 YYNGEE come from the germline V gene. Trimming cost V 0 bases and J 4 bases, with 6 bases left between them. The CDR3 nucleotides read TGTGCCAGCAGCGTAGTTGGGGCAGATACGCAGTATTTT. Amino acids: CASSVVGADTQYF.

A few counts support this clonotype. The J gene is TRBJ1-4, the V gene TRBV18; 7 nucleotides line up with TRBD1. Germline loops: CDR1 KGHSH, CDR2 LQKENI. CDR3 length equals 14 residues. V lost 4 bases and J lost 8; bases outside the gene matches: 7. The CDR3 region is CASSLRDSREKLFF. DNA for the CDR3: TGTGCCAGCTCACTCCGGGACAGTCGGGAAAAACTGTTTTTT.

The chain couples TRBV27 to TRBJ1-5; D not certain. Germline CDR1 reads MNHEY; CDR2 reads SMNVEV (reference sequence). Trimming took off 0 bases at V and 5 bases at J, with 5 bases between the two ends. This CDR3 contains 13 residues. As DNA, the CDR3 is TGTGCCAGCAGTTTATCGTCCCATCAGCCCCAGCATTTT. Translating it yields CASSLSSHQPQHF.

The rearrangement uses TRBV6-1 and TRBJ2-7; 8 bases fit TRBD1. V lost 8 bases to trimming and J lost 4 bases; unmatched junction nucleotides: 7. Germline CDR1 MNHNS, CDR2 SASEGT. The CDR3 consists of 13 residues. The CDR3: CASGAGGAYEQYF. The DNA of the CDR3 is TGTGCCAGCGGAGCAGGGGGCGCGTACGAGCAGTACTTC.

This clonotype appeared a few times. The V and J genes are TRBV20-1 and TRBJ1-1; weak D call: TRBD1 (6 bases). The CDR3 totals 14 residues. Germline loops: CDR1 DFQATT, CDR2 SNEGSKA (reference sequence). Trimming shortened V by 6 bases and J by 7 bases, and 21 bases separated the two germline ends. The chain's CDR3 is CSAHRTAGNGEAFF. CDR3 coding DNA: TGCAGTGCGCACCGGACAGCGGGGAACGGTGAAGCTTTCTTT.

The chain has TRBV5-5 and TRBJ1-5; the match to TRBD1 covers 7 bases. Germline V gene data show CDR1 as SGHKS and CDR2 as YYEKEE (reference sequence). The V segment lost 4 bases and the J segment 4 bases; nucleotides outside the gene matches: 11. CDR3 length equals 16 residues. CDR3 amino acids: CASSPAGTAPNQPQHF. The CDR3 nucleotides read TGTGCCAGCAGCCCAGCCGGGACAGCTCCGAATCAGCCCCAGCATTTT.

The sample holds many counts of this clonotype. The rearrangement links TRBV6-2 or TRBV6-3 to TRBJ1-2, with D possibly being TRBD1 (5 bases). The CDR3 consists of 13 residues. V was shortened by 8 bases and J by 5 bases, with 15 bases between the two germline ends. CDR1 MNHEY and CDR2 SVGEGT come from the germline V gene. Here the CDR3 DNA reads TGTGCCAGCTACCAGGGTGGGTCTTATGGCTACACCTTC. Its protein product is CASYQGGSYGYTF.

This chain connects TRBV9 to TRBJ1-3, with D maybe TRBD1 (6 bases). Germline CDR1 reads SGDLS; CDR2 reads YYNGEE. This CDR3 has 17 residues. V lost 4 bases to trimming and J lost 0 bases, with 17 bases between them. In DNA, the CDR3 is TGTGCCAGCAGCCCCAACTCGACAGGAAACTCTGGAAACACCATATATTTT. Its translation is CASSPNSTGNSGNTIYF.

This clonotype was found a few times. The J gene is TRBJ1-2, the V gene TRBV12-3 or TRBV12-4; 7 bases are shared with TRBD1. V shed 4 bases, J shed 4 bases, and the junction held 9 bases outside the gene matches. The CDR3 covers 15 residues. The CDR3 DNA sequence: TGTGCCAGCAGTTATCATGGAGGGGGCATCTATGGCTACACCTTC. Residues: CASSYHGGGIYGYTF.